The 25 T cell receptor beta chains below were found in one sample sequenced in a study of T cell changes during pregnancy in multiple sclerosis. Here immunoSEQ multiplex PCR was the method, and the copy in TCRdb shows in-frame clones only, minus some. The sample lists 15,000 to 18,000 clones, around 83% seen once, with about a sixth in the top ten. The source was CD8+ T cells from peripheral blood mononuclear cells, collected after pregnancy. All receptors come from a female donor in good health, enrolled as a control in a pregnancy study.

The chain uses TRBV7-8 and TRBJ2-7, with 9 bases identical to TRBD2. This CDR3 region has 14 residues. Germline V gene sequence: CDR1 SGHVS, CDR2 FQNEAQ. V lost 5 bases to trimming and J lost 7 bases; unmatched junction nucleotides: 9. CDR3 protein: CASSQGRGGDEQYF. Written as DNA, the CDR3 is TGTGCCAGCAGCCAAGGGCGGGGGGGCGATGAGCAGTACTTC.

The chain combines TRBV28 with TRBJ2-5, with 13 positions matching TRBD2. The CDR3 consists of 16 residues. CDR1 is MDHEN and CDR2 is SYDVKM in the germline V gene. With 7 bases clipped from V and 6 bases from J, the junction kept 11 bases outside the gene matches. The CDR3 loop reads CASTAPGLAGRKTQYF. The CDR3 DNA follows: TGTGCCAGCACTGCTCCGGGACTAGCGGGAAGAAAGACCCAGTACTTC.

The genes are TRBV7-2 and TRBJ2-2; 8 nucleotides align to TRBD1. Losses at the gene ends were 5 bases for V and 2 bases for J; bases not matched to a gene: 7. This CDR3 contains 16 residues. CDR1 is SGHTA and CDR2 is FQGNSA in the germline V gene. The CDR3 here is CASSPRQGSNTGELFF. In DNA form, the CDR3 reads TGTGCCAGCAGCCCCCGACAGGGGTCAAACACCGGGGAGCTGTTTTTT.

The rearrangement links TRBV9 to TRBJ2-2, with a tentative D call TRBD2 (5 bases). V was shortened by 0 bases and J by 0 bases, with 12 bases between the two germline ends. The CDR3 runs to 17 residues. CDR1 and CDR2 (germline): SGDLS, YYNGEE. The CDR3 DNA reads TGTGCCAGCAGCGTAGCGGGAAGGGCCACGAACACCGGGGAGCTGTTTTTT. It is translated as CASSVAGRATNTGELFF.

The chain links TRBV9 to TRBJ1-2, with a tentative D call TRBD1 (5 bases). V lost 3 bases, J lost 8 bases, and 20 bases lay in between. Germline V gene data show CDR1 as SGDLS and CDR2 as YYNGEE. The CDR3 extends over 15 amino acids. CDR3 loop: CASSASEGTIGGYTF. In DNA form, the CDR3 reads TGTGCCAGCAGCGCCTCGGAGGGGACGATTGGGGGCTACACCTTC. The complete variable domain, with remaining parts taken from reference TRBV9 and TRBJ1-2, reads DSGVTQTPKHLITATGQRVTLRCSPRSGDLSVYWYQQSLDQGLQFLIQYYNGEERAKGNILERFSAQQFPDLHSELNLSSLELGDSALYFCASSASEGTIGGYTFGSGTRLTVV.

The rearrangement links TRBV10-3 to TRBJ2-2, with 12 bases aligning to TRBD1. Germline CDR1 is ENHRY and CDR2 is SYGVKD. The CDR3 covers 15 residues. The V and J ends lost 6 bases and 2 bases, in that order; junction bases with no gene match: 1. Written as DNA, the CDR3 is TGTGCCATCAGAGGGACAGGGGGCAACACCGGGGAGCTGTTTTTT. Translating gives CAIRGTGGNTGELFF.

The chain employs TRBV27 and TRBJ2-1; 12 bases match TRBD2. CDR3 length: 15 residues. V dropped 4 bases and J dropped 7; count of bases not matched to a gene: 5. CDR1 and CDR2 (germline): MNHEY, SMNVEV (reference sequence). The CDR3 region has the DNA TGTGCCAGCAGTTCGAGGACTAGCGGGGCGAATGAGCAGTTCTTC. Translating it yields CASSSRTSGANEQFF.

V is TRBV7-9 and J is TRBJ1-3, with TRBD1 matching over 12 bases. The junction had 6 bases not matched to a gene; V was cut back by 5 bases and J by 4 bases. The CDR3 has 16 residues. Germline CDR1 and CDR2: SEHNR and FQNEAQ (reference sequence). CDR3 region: CASSQGQGAGGNTIYF. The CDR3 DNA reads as TGTGCCAGCAGCCAGGGACAGGGGGCAGGAGGAAACACCATATATTTT.

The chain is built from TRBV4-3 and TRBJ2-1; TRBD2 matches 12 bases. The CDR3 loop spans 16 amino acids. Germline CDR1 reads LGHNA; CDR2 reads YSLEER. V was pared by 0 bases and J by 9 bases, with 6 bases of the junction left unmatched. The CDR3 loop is CASSQDKLAGGPEQFF. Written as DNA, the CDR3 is TGCGCCAGCAGCCAAGATAAACTAGCGGGGGGACCTGAGCAGTTCTTC.

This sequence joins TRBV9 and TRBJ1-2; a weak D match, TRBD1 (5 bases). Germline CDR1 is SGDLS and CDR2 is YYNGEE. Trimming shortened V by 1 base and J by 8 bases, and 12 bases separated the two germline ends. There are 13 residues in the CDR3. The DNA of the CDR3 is TGTGCCAGCAGCGTATCCGGAGGGGACGGCTACACCTTC. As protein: CASSVSGGDGYTF.

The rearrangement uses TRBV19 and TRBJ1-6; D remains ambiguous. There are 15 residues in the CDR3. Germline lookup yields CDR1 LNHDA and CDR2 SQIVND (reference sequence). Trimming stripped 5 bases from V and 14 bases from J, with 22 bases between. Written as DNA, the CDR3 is TGTGCCAGTAGTTCACTCTCGAGGGAAGTGAGGTCCCTCCACTTT. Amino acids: CASSSLSREVRSLHF.

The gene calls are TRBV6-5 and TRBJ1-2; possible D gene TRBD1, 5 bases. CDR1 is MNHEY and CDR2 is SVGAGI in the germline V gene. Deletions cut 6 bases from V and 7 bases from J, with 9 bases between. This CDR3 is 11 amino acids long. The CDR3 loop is CASRGGPGYTF. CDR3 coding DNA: TGTGCCAGCAGGGGGGGACCTGGCTACACCTTC.

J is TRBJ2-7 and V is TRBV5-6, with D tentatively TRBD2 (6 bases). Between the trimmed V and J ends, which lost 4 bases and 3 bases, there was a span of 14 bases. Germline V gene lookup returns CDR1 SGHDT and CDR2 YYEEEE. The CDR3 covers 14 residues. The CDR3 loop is CASSQGLTNYEQYF. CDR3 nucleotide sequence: TGTGCCAGCAGCCAGGGACTCACCAACTACGAGCAGTACTTC.

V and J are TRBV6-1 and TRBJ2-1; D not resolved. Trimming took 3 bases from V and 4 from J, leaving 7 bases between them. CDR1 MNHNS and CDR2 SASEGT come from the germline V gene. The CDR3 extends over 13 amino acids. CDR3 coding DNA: TGTGCCAGCAGTGACGCGGAGTACAATGAGCAGTTCTTC. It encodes CASSDAEYNEQFF.

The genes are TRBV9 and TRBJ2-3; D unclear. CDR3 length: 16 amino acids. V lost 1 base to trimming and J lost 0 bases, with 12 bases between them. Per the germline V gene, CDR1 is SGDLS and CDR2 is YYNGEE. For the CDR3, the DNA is TGTGCCAGCAGCGTATCACCCGGTCCGAGCACAGATACGCAGTATTTT. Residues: CASSVSPGPSTDTQYF.

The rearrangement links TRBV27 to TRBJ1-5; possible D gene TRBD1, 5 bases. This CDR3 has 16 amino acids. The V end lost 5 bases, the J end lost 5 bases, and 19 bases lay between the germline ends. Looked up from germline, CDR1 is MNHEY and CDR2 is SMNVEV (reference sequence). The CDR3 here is CASSPQYQGIHQPQHF. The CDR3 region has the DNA TGTGCCAGCAGTCCCCAATATCAGGGAATTCATCAGCCCCAGCATTTT.

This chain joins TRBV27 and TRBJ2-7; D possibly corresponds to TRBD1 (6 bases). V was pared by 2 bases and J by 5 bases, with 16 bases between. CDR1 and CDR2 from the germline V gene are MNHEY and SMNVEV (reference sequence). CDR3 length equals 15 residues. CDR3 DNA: TGTGCCAGCAGTTTAAAGGGGCGGGCAGGGGACGAGCAGTACTTC. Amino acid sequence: CASSLKGRAGDEQYF.

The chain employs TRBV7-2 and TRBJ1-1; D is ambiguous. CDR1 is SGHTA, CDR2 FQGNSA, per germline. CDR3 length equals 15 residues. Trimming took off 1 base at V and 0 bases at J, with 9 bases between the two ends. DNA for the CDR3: TGTGCCAGCAGCTTAGGGGTAGCCCTGAACACTGAAGCTTTCTTT. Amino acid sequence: CASSLGVALNTEAFF.

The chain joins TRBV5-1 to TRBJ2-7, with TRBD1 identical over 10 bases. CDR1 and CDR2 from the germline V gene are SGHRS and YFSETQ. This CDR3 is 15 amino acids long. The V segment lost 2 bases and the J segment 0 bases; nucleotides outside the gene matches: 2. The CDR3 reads CASSFGTGVSYEQYF. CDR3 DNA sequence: TGCGCCAGCAGCTTCGGGACAGGGGTCTCCTACGAGCAGTACTTC.

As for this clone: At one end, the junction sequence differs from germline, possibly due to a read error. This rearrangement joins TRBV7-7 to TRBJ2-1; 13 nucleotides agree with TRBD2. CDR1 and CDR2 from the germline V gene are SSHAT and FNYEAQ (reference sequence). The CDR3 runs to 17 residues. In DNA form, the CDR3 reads TGTGCTAGCAGCTCCCGGAGTGGGACTAGCGGGAACAATGAGCAGTTCTTC. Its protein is CASSSRSGTSGNNEQFF.

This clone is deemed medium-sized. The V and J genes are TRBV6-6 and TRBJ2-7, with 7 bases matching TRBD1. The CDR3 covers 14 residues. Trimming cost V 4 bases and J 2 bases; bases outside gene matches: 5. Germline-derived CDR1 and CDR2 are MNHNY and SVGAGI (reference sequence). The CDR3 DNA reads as TGTGCCAGCAGTTGGGCAGGGGGAGCCTACGAGCAGTACTTC. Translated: CASSWAGGAYEQYF.

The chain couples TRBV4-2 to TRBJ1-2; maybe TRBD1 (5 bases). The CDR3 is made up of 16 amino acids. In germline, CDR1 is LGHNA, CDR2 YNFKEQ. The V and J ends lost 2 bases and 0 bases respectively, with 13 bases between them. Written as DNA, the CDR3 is TGTGCCAGCAGCCAATCCCGGACACAACCTAACTATGGCTACACCTTC. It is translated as CASSQSRTQPNYGYTF.

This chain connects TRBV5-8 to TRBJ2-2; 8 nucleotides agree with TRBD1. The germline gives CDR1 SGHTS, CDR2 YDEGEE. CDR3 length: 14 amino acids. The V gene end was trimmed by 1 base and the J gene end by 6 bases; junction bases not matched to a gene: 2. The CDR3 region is CASSLQGAAGELFF. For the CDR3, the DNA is TGTGCCAGCAGCTTGCAGGGGGCGGCCGGGGAGCTGTTTTTT.

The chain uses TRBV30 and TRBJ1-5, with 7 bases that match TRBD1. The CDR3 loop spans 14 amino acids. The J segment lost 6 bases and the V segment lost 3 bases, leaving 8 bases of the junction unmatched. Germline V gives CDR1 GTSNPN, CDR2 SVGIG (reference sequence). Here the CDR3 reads CAWRTPGGFQPQHF. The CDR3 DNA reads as TGTGCCTGGAGGACGCCAGGGGGGTTTCAGCCCCAGCATTTT.

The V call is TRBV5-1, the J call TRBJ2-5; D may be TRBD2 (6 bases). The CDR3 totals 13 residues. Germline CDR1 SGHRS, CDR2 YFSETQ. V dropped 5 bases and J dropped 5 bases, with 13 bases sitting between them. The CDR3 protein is CASRSDYLETQYF. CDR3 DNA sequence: TGCGCCAGCAGATCGGACTACCTGGAGACCCAGTACTTC.